The sample holds many counts of the clone carrying this TCR beta chain. TCRdb redid the calling of the 5' RACE reads with MiXCR, one entry per CDR3 protein. Here the sample spans 68,000 or so distinct CDR3 sequences, 10% to 15% being singletons. V was pared by 6 bases and J by 0 bases, with 6 bases of the junction left unmatched. The CDR3 extends over 15 amino acids. The data stem from a study of early T cells in non-severe SARS-CoV-2 infection. Sequencing was done on a sample of whole blood. V usage is TRBV12-3 or TRBV12-4 and J usage is TRBJ1-1, with 8 bases that match TRBD1. The TCR comes from an adult who was a healthcare worker with PCR-confirmed SARS-CoV-2 infection or an uninfected control (not recorded which). The CDR3 sequence: CASRGQVMMNTEAFF. CDR3 nucleotide sequence: TGTGCCAGCAGGGGACAGGTGATGATGAACACTGAAGCTTTCTTT.